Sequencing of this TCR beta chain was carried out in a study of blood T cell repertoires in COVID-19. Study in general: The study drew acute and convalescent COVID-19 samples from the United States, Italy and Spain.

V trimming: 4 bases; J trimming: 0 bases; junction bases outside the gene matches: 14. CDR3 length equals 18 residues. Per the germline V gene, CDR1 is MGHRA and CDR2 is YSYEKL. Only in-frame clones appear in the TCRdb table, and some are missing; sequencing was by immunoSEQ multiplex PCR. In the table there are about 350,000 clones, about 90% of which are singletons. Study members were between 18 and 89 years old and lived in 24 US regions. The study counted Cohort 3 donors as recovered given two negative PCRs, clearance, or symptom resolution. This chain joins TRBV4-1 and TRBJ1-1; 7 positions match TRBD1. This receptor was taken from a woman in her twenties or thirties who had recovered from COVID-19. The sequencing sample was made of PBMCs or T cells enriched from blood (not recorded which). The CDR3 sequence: CASSPLRDSFYMNTEAFF. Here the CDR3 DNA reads TGCGCCAGCAGCCCGCTCCGGGACAGTTTTTACATGAACACTGAAGCTTTCTTT.